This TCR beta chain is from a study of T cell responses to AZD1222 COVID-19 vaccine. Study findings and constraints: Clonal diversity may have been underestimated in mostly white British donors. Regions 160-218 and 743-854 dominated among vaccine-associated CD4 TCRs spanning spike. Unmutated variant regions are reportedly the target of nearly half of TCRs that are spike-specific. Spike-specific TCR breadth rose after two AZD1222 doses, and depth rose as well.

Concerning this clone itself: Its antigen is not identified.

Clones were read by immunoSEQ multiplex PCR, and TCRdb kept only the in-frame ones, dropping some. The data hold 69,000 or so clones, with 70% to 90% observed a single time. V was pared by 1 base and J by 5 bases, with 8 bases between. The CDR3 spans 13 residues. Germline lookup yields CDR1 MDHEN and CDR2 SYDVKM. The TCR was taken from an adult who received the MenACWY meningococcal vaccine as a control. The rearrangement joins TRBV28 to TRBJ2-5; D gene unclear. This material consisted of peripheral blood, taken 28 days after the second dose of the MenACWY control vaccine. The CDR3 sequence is CASSLSYRETQYF. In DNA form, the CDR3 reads TGTGCCAGCAGTTTATCATACCGCGAGACCCAGTACTTC.